The present entry profiles one TCR beta chain with its context. Its specific antigen is unknown. Base-call qualities are not available, and no considerably larger clone is one nucleotide away. Each collaborating institution followed its own protocols to collect whole blood in K2EDTA tubes. For TCRbeta analysis, collaborator samples were shipped as frozen whole blood, as isolated PBMCs, or as DNA extracted from either sample type. This specimen belongs to a study of blood T cell repertoires in COVID-19 (dated by TCRdb to about 2020). In terms of the full investigation: The collaborator samples originated in the United States, Italy and Spain and spanned the acute and convalescent phases of COVID-19. Samples came from the ongoing ImmuneRACE study (first 160 participants) plus 1,254 subjects from 6 global collaborators. The material from the prospective study consisted of cDNA or gDNA derived from T cells, B-cell-depleted T cells, or PBMCs. The repertoires were made available in a free public database intended to serve as a resource for research on the immune response to SARS-CoV-2. The dataset comprised deeply sampled blood TCRbeta repertoires from subjects exposed to, actively infected with, or recovered from COVID-19. A de-identified subject ID, COVID-19 status, age in years and sex were almost always included in the sample metadata. Where HLA class I and class II types were available, the types were taken from metadata supplied by the sample provider, not from assay-based typing.

After removal of 4 bases from V and 2 bases from J, the junction retains 4 bases not matched to a gene. CDR1 SGHNT and CDR2 YYREEE are derived from the germline V gene (reference sequence). The CDR3 runs 14 residues from the cysteine to the phenylalanine. Left in the record is the CDR3 DNA by itself, 42 bases read in frame from the first base. TCRbeta CDR3 regions were amplified from genomic DNA using the immunoSEQ Assay, a bias-controlled multiplex PCR. As for the authors' bioinformatics: Nucleated cell counts per sample were estimated from amplification of reference gene primers within the assay. Sequence reads were collapsed and filtered to measure the absolute abundance of every unique TCRbeta CDR3 rearrangement. Productive Simpson clonality was computed per sample as the square root of Simpson's diversity index over productive rearrangements. TCRdb re-hosts the immuneACCESS table, in-frame sequences only. Its copies lack some clones; in the studies checked, an unresolved V gene accounts for under half of them, and the cause for the rest is not known. V, J and clone size are those of that table, while D and trimming were read from the DNA. This sample holds approximately 30,000 clones; more than 70% were observed only once. The ten largest clones take up less than 3.5% of the sample.

Broader findings and caveats from the paper: Clinical and demographic metadata were provided uncurated, with the amount varying by source and participant.

This TCR was sampled from a human donor in a cohort sampled during active COVID-19. The chain links TRBV5-4 with TRBJ2-5, with 8 central nucleotides matching TRBD1. Material: peripheral blood. The CDR3 protein is CASSGWTGQETQYF. The DNA sequence reads TGTGCCAGCAGCGGGTGGACAGGGCAAGAGACCCAGTACTTC.